These 9 T cell receptor beta chains share one sample of origin, sequenced in a study of long-term antiretroviral therapy in people with HIV. The authors ran the immunoSEQ assay, v3.0, at survey level. Profiled with immunoSEQ multiplex PCR; TCRdb holds only in-frame clones, not every one. The repertoire holds 13,000 to 15,000 clones, 70% to 90% seen once, with around 10% in the top ten. Sequencing used unsorted PBMCs, obtained 6.2 years after starting antiretroviral therapy. These receptors all stem from a man aged 40-55 years with HIV.

The chain is built from TRBV28 and TRBJ2-2; 9 bases agree with TRBD2. From germline, CDR1 is MDHEN and CDR2 SYDVKM. J was trimmed by 1 base and V by 6 bases; bases with no gene match: 6. The CDR3 has 16 residues. The CDR3 DNA sequence: TGTGCCAGCAGCACCCGACTAGCGGAGAACACCGGGGAGCTGTTTTTT. Translation gives CASSTRLAENTGELFF.

J is TRBJ1-1 and V is TRBV30; D gene unclear. Deletions cut 2 bases from V and 6 bases from J, with 1 base between. CDR3 size: 9 residues. Germline V lookup: CDR1 GTSNPN, CDR2 SVGIG (reference sequence). DNA of the CDR3: TGTGCCTGGAGTCCTGAAGCTTTCTTT. Residues: CAWSPEAFF.

This clone was counted between two and nine times. The rearrangement links TRBV11-2 to TRBJ1-4; D may be TRBD1 (5 bases). Germline lookup yields CDR1 SGHAT and CDR2 FQNNGV. The CDR3 is 12 residues long. The ends were cut back, 4 bases at V and 7 bases at J, with 7 bases in the middle. This chain's CDR3 is CASSWGIEKLFF. The CDR3 DNA sequence: TGTGCCAGCAGCTGGGGGATTGAAAAACTGTTTTTT.

The genes are TRBV29-1 and TRBJ2-6; no clear D gene. Trimming shortened V by 4 bases and J by 1 base, and 5 bases separated the two germline ends. Germline V lookup: CDR1 SQVTM, CDR2 ANQGSEA. The CDR3 is 13 residues long. CDR3 coding DNA: TGCAGCGTTGCGGAATCTGGGGCCAACGTCCTGACTTTC. Translated: CSVAESGANVLTF.

Note on this clone: The sample contains more than one DNA sequence encoding this CDR3. Here the CDR3 reads CASSPRGPDTQYF. The CDR3 nucleotides are TGTGCCAGCAGCCCCCGGGGCCCAGATACGCAGTATTTT. The chain recombines TRBV7-9 with TRBJ2-3, with D possibly called TRBD1 or TRBD2 (5 bases each). Trimming pared 5 bases from V and 4 bases from J, leaving 10 bases between. The CDR3 contains 13 residues. The germline V gene encodes CDR1 SEHNR and CDR2 FQNEAQ (reference sequence).

V usage is TRBV11-2 and J usage is TRBJ1-1, with 7 bases lining up with TRBD1. Trimming took 5 bases from V and 5 from J; bases not matched to a gene: 17. CDR1 is SGHAT and CDR2 is FQNNGV in the germline V gene. There are 17 residues in the CDR3. CDR3 in DNA: TGTGCCAGCAGCCATGGACAGGATTTATTGGGTCTTACTGAAGCTTTCTTT. Encoded protein: CASSHGQDLLGLTEAFF.

The chain recombines TRBV7-6 with TRBJ2-3; 7 bases are shared with TRBD2. V shed 4 bases and J 10 bases; nucleotides not matched to a gene: 5. This CDR3 is built from 12 residues. The germline V gene has CDR1 SGHVS and CDR2 FNYEAQ. CDR3 sequence reads: CASSYPTSAQYF. For the CDR3, the DNA is TGTGCCAGCAGCTACCCAACTAGCGCGCAGTATTTT.

The V call is TRBV7-8, the J call TRBJ2-2, with 10 bases identical to TRBD1. The CDR3 has 15 amino acids. Trimming took 5 bases from V and 4 from J; bases not matched to a gene: 4. CDR1 and CDR2 from the germline V gene are SGHVS and FQNEAQ. The CDR3 is CASSTRTGGTGELFF. DNA of the CDR3: TGTGCCAGCAGCACGCGGACAGGGGGCACCGGGGAGCTGTTTTTT.

This clone was seen a single time. The chain combines TRBV19 with TRBJ2-4; the match to TRBD1 covers 7 bases. Losses at the gene ends were 7 bases for V and 4 bases for J; bases not matched to a gene: 4. The germline V gene encodes CDR1 LNHDA and CDR2 SQIVND (reference sequence). The CDR3 has 13 amino acids. The CDR3 reads CASIGTAKNIQYF. The CDR3 DNA reads as TGTGCCAGTATCGGGACAGCTAAAAACATTCAGTACTTC.